What follows are 24 T cell receptor beta chains derived from one specimen sequenced in a study of OX40 agonist ivuxolimab in advanced cancers. Some clones are missing from TCRdb's copy, which holds only in-frame ones; the method was immunoSEQ multiplex PCR. The repertoire holds roughly 80,000 clones, with around 85% as singletons. Material: CD4+ or CD8+ T cells sorted from blood, obtained in a trial of the OX40 agonist ivuxolimab. Source of these receptors: an adult with an advanced solid tumor such as melanoma, head and neck, liver or kidney cancer.

The chain employs TRBV28 and TRBJ2-1; 10 bases map to TRBD2. V lost 6 bases to trimming and J lost 4 bases; unmatched junction nucleotides: 3. The germline V gene has CDR1 MDHEN and CDR2 SYDVKM. The CDR3 is 14 amino acids. The CDR3 coding sequence is TGTGCCAGCAGATCTAGCGGGGGATACAATGAGCAGTTCTTC. Protein product: CASRSSGGYNEQFF. Complete variable domain (other parts from reference TRBV28 and TRBJ2-1): DVKVTQSSRYLVKRTGEKVFLECVQDMDHENMFWYRQDPGLGLRLIYFSYDVKMKEKGDIPEGYSVSREKKERFSLILESASTNQTSMYLCASRSSGGYNEQFFGPGTRLTVL.

The V and J genes are TRBV6-5 and TRBJ1-6; no clear D. Trimming shortened V by 9 bases and J by 5 bases, and 11 bases separated the two germline ends. CDR1 is MNHEY, CDR2 SVGAGI, per germline. This CDR3 is 13 amino acids long. As DNA, the CDR3 is TGTGCCAGTGGGGTTGCCGATAATTCACCCCTCCACTTT. Translated, it gives CASGVADNSPLHF.

This chain joins TRBV15 and TRBJ2-5; D is possibly TRBD1 or TRBD2 (5 bases each). The DNA end lines up better with TRBJ2-7; the J call may be wrong. The germline CDR1 and CDR2 sequences are LNHNV and YYDKDF (reference sequence). The CDR3 is made up of 16 amino acids. The CDR3 DNA reads TGTGCCACCAGCAGAGATTTGAGGGGCAGCTCCTACGAGCAGTACTTC. Amino acid sequence: CATSRDLRGSSYEQYF.

The chain carries TRBV4-1 and TRBJ1-6, with a possible D match to TRBD1 (6 bases). This CDR3 comprises 14 residues. CDR1 is MGHRA, CDR2 YSYEKL, per germline. Trimming took 4 bases from V and 7 from J, leaving 11 bases between them. CDR3 sequence: CASSRGQSNSPLHF. In DNA form, the CDR3 reads TGCGCCAGCAGCCGAGGACAGAGCAATTCACCCCTCCACTTT.

The chain uses TRBV19 and TRBJ2-1; the match to TRBD2 covers 9 bases. J gave up 10 bases and V 6 bases, and 13 bases lay outside the gene matches. Germline CDR1 and CDR2: LNHDA and SQIVND (reference sequence). The CDR3 length is 15 residues. CDR3 loop: CASRNIQRGAGEQFF. CDR3 sequence (DNA): TGTGCCAGTAGAAATATCCAGCGGGGGGCGGGAGAGCAGTTCTTC.

For the CDR3, the DNA is TGTGCCAGCAGTTCGGCGATGGAGCAGTACTTC. Protein: CASSSAMEQYF. The rearrangement links TRBV6-6 to TRBJ2-7; the D is unclear. Per the germline V gene, CDR1 is MNHNY and CDR2 is SVGAGI (reference sequence). V was clipped by 4 bases and J by 7 bases, with 8 bases between them. This CDR3 region has 11 residues.

The rearrangement joins TRBV11-2 to TRBJ2-2, with 7 bases matching TRBD1. Germline-derived CDR1 and CDR2 are SGHAT and FQNNGV. V shed 4 bases, J shed 0 bases, and the junction held 5 bases outside the gene matches. CDR3 length: 16 amino acids. The CDR3 nucleotides read TGTGCCAGCAGCTCACAGGGGCTAGCGAACACCGGGGAGCTGTTTTTT. Protein product: CASSSQGLANTGELFF.

The rearrangement uses TRBV27 and TRBJ1-1; unclear D gene. Trimming shortened V by 4 bases and J by 4 bases, and 4 bases separated the two germline ends. CDR3 length: 11 amino acids. The germline gives CDR1 MNHEY, CDR2 SMNVEV (reference sequence). The CDR3 loop reads CASSSLTEAFF. CDR3 DNA: TGTGCCAGCAGTTCACTCACTGAAGCTTTCTTT.

The V and J genes are TRBV6-6 and TRBJ2-7; D possibly corresponds to TRBD2 (6 bases). The CDR3 is 14 amino acids. Germline loops: CDR1 MNHNY, CDR2 SVGAGI (reference sequence). The ends were cut back, 3 bases at V and 2 bases at J, with 11 bases in the middle. CDR3 in amino acids: CASSYRGTAYEQYF. The DNA of the CDR3 is TGTGCCAGCAGTTATCGGGGGACTGCCTACGAGCAGTACTTC.

This chain uses TRBV28 with TRBJ2-7, with D perhaps matching TRBD2 (5 bases). V was cut by 5 bases and J by 0 bases, with 11 bases left in between. The CDR3 extends over 14 amino acids. Per germline, CDR1 MDHEN and CDR2 SYDVKM. The CDR3 sequence is CASSPVGVSYEQYF. CDR3 bases: TGTGCCAGCAGTCCCGTGGGAGTCTCCTACGAGCAGTACTTC.

CDR3 nucleotide sequence: TGTGCCTGGAGGGGACAGTTCGGTGAGCAGTTCTTC. This encodes CAWRGQFGEQFF. This chain connects TRBV30 to TRBJ2-1, with TRBD1 matching over 7 bases. CDR1 and CDR2 (germline): GTSNPN, SVGIG (reference sequence). The CDR3 sequence is 12 residues long. The ends lost 3 bases at V and 9 bases at J; junction bases unmatched: 5.

The V and J genes are TRBV9 and TRBJ2-3; D unresolved. CDR3 length: 14 residues. V was clipped by 4 bases and J by 3 bases, with 12 bases between them. Germline values: CDR1 SGDLS, CDR2 YYNGEE. Here the CDR3 DNA reads TGTGCCAGCAGCCAATATAGGGAAACAGATACGCAGTATTTT. It specifies CASSQYRETDTQYF.

V gene TRBV5-1 combines with J gene TRBJ2-7; maybe TRBD1 (6 bases). The CDR3 spans 14 residues. Germline-derived CDR1 and CDR2 are SGHRS and YFSETQ. Trimming left V 7 bases short and J 1 base short, with 15 bases between. The CDR3 DNA reads as TGCGCCAGCCAACCGGGACATCCTTCCTACGAGCAGTACTTC. Its protein product is CASQPGHPSYEQYF.

On this clone: At one end, the junction sequence differs from germline, possibly due to a read error. V is TRBV18 and J is TRBJ1-2, with D hard to call. This CDR3 has 12 amino acids. Per germline, CDR1 KGHSH and CDR2 LQKENI. The CDR3 DNA is TGTGCCAGCTCACCCCGCGAGACACTTACTCACTTC. Translation gives CASSPRETLTHF. Full variable domain (rest looked up from reference TRBV18 and TRBJ1-2): NAGVMQNPRHLVRRRGQEARLRCSPMKGHSHVYWYRQLPEEGLKFMVYLQKENIIDESGMPKERFSAEFPKEGPSILRIQQVVRGDSAAYFCASSPRETLTHFGSGTRLTVV.

The chain recombines TRBV7-8 with TRBJ2-2; 7 bases are shared with TRBD1. Per germline, CDR1 SGHVS and CDR2 FQNEAQ. The CDR3 has 15 residues. J gave up 4 bases and V 5 bases, and 7 bases lay outside the gene matches. The DNA of the CDR3 is TGTGCCAGCAGCAGACAGGGTGTTGTCACCGGGGAGCTGTTTTTT. It specifies CASSRQGVVTGELFF. Together with reference TRBV7-8 and TRBJ2-2, the CDR3 gives the full variable domain: GAGVSQSPRYKVAKRGQDVALRCDPISGHVSLFWYQQALGQGPEFLTYFQNEAQLDKSGLPSDRFFAERPEGSVSTLKIQRTQQEDSAVYLCASSRQGVVTGELFFGEGSRLTVL.

The chain combines TRBV19 with TRBJ1-1; possibly TRBD1 for D (5 bases). There are 14 residues in the CDR3. Trimming took 3 bases from V and 1 from J, leaving 9 bases between them. Germline V gene sequence: CDR1 LNHDA, CDR2 SQIVND (reference sequence). The CDR3: CASSIGQGNTEAFF. CDR3 nucleotide sequence: TGTGCCAGTAGTATCGGGCAGGGGAACACTGAAGCTTTCTTT.

This rearrangement joins TRBV5-4 to TRBJ2-5; 8 bases line up with TRBD2. J gave up 5 bases and V 1 base, and 1 base lay outside the gene matches. This CDR3 region has 13 residues. Germline V gives CDR1 SGHNT, CDR2 YYREEE (reference sequence). The CDR3 bases are TGTGCCAGCAGCTTGCGGGGGGGGGAGACCCAGTACTTC. Its protein product is CASSLRGGETQYF.

The V and J genes are TRBV6-5 and TRBJ1-6; TRBD1 matches at 8 bases. The trim removed 0 bases at V and 5 bases at J, leaving 3 bases unmatched. The CDR3 consists of 16 residues. The germline V gene has CDR1 MNHEY and CDR2 SVGAGI. CDR3 in DNA: TGTGCCAGCAGTTACTCGACAGGGGATGATAATTCACCCCTCCACTTT. Its translation: CASSYSTGDDNSPLHF.

Concerning this clone itself: The sample contains more than one DNA sequence encoding this CDR3. This sequence joins TRBV20-1 and TRBJ2-7; D unresolved. V shed 6 bases and J shed 0 bases, with 6 bases lying between them. In germline, CDR1 is DFQATT, CDR2 SNEGSKA (reference sequence). The CDR3 is 11 residues long. CDR3 DNA sequence: TGCAGTGCGTCCAGCTCCTACGAGCAGTACTTC. Translating it yields CSASSSYEQYF.

The chain carries TRBV5-4 and TRBJ2-3; TRBD2 matches at 7 bases. The CDR3 extends over 15 amino acids. The V and J ends lost 4 bases and 4 bases, in that order; junction bases with no gene match: 9. Germline CDR1 is SGHNT and CDR2 is YYREEE (reference sequence). The CDR3 protein is CASSAGGSRADTQYF. CDR3 in DNA: TGTGCCAGCAGCGCCGGCGGGAGTCGGGCAGATACGCAGTATTTT.

The rearrangement links TRBV5-7 to TRBJ2-7; maybe TRBD1 (6 bases). TRBV5-7 belongs to the ORF category, with a function that is uncertain. This CDR3 has 14 amino acids. The V end lost 6 bases, the J end lost 4 bases, and 17 bases lay between the germline ends. The CDR3 is CASIWWTDTYEQYF. CDR3 coding DNA: TGTGCCAGCATTTGGTGGACAGACACATACGAGCAGTACTTC.

The chain carries TRBV19 and TRBJ1-3; tentative D call: TRBD1 (6 bases). The CDR3 loop spans 12 amino acids. CDR1 is LNHDA, CDR2 SQIVND, per germline (reference sequence). V lost 5 bases, J lost 8 bases, and 10 bases lay in between. The CDR3 nucleotides read TGTGCCAGTAGTTCGACAGGATACACCATATATTTT. Protein sequence: CASSSTGYTIYF.

A few counts support this clone. The rearrangement joins TRBV6-1 to TRBJ2-1; no clear D. Between the trimmed V and J ends, which lost 1 base and 12 bases, there was a span of 19 bases. The CDR3 has 15 amino acids. CDR1 is MNHNS, CDR2 SASEGT, per germline. As DNA, the CDR3 is TGTGCCAGCAGTGAAGGCCAGCTTCCCCCGGGTAGGCAGTTCTTC. Translating it yields CASSEGQLPPGRQFF.

The chain combines TRBV28 with TRBJ2-5, with 8 nucleotides matching TRBD2. The length of the CDR3 is 18 residues. The V and J ends lost 8 bases and 3 bases, in that order; junction bases with no gene match: 20. Germline V gene sequence: CDR1 MDHEN, CDR2 SYDVKM. The CDR3 DNA is TGTGCCAGCCGGAGGTCGGGAGGGGTGGGTTTGACCGAAGAGACCCAGTACTTC. Its translation: CASRRSGGVGLTEETQYF.